This record looks at one TCR beta chain sequence and its context. Its antigen is undetermined. Splitting of each subset's genomic DNA was done evenly across several immunoSEQ plates. Assay: immunoSEQ multiplex PCR; the TCRdb copy retains only in-frame clones and omits some. This sample has hundreds of thousands of clones, with about 98% found just once. The sample is drawn from a study of shared clonotypes between healthy human individuals. Study-level points and caveats: Specimens sampled were limited to blood, with tissue repertoires likely differing.

As defined, naive CD8 cells were CD45RO-negative and positively selected for CCR7, with terminally differentiated effector memory CD45RA+ cells excluded. Unmatched junction bases numbered 21, after V lost 4 bases and J lost 5 bases. Germline V CDR1 and CDR2: LGHNA, YSLEER. This CDR3 is 20 amino acids long. This receptor was identified in a man aged 30 to 39 in good health. The specimen sequenced was naive CD8+ T cells sorted from blood. The chain carries TRBV4-3 and TRBJ2-1, with 9 bases identical to TRBD2. The CDR3 sequence: CASSPRREREVSSHNNEQFF. Written as DNA, the CDR3 is TGCGCCAGCAGCCCCCGAAGGGAGCGGGAGGTCTCGTCCCACAACAATGAGCAGTTCTTC.